The sequence of this T cell receptor beta chain was determined in a study of cytomegalovirus exposure and HLA in healthy donors. Turning to the study itself: Previous work identified roughly 120 million unique TCR beta sequences from about 200 million T cells.

Details on this clone: Its antigen remains unknown.

13 Jbeta primers and 60 Vbeta primers were used for the PCR. The protocol was immunoSEQ multiplex PCR, while the TCRdb copy is restricted to in-frame clones and leaves out a portion. The sample includes 200,000 to 250,000 clones, around 89% of them seen just once. Study-wide results and limits: Among TCR beta chains, those listed as cytomegalovirus-associated numbered under 200. Reports indicated that the classifier achieved high specificity and sensitivity in diagnosing cytomegalovirus status.

CDR3 size: 12 residues. Germline CDR1 and CDR2: MNHNY and SVGAGI (reference sequence). V was clipped by 4 bases and J by 6 bases, with 9 bases between them. The specimen was PBMCs. The chain joins TRBV6-6 to TRBJ1-2; a possible D gene is TRBD1 (6 bases). This receptor was obtained from a woman between 18 and 30 years old in good health and CMV-seronegative. CDR3 bases: TGTGCCAGCAGTTCAGGGGTTGATGGCTACACCTTC. This gives the protein CASSSGVDGYTF.